This passage covers 30 T cell receptor beta chains from one sample sequenced in a study of control samples from healthy donors and cancer patients. Profiling relied on immunoSEQ multiplex PCR, and the TCRdb table lists in-frame clones only, not all of them. The sample includes 110,000 or so clones, 80% to 90% of them seen just once. The sample was blood. The source of these receptors is a woman between 50 and 59 years old in good health.

This clone came up once. The rearrangement links TRBV28 to TRBJ2-2, with D possibly TRBD1 on 6 matching bases. Trimming left V 5 bases short and J 4 bases short, with 11 bases between. The germline gives CDR1 MDHEN, CDR2 SYDVKM. The CDR3 is 14 residues long. CDR3 sequence reads: CASSPQGTTGELFF. The CDR3 DNA reads TGTGCCAGCAGTCCGCAGGGGACCACCGGGGAGCTGTTTTTT.

The rearrangement joins TRBV28 to TRBJ1-2; 11 bases match TRBD1. CDR1 is MDHEN and CDR2 is SYDVKM in the germline V gene. This CDR3 contains 16 residues. V lost 1 base, J lost 5 bases, and 6 bases stayed unmatched. The DNA of the CDR3 is TGTGCCAGCAGTTTATCCCGGACAGGGGGCATTTATGGCTACACCTTC. As protein: CASSLSRTGGIYGYTF.

The V call is TRBV5-6, the J call TRBJ1-2; D is ambiguous. V lost 9 bases and J 4 bases, leaving 16 bases between the germline ends. Germline V gene lookup returns CDR1 SGHDT and CDR2 YYEEEE. CDR3 length: 13 residues. As DNA, the CDR3 is TGTGCCACCCAGCCCGTATCTGGCTATGGCTACACCTTC. Translation: CATQPVSGYGYTF.

This chain links TRBV7-8 with TRBJ1-2; no definite D call. The CDR3 spans 14 residues. Trimming took 5 bases from V and 7 from J, leaving 17 bases between them. Looked up from germline, CDR1 is SGHVS and CDR2 is FQNEAQ. The CDR3 DNA reads TGTGCCAGCAGCCCAACTAGCTATAACGGTGGCTACACCTTC. It translates to CASSPTSYNGGYTF.

This chain joins TRBV7-8 and TRBJ1-2, with D possibly TRBD1 on 5 matching bases. Germline assignment: CDR1 SGHVS and CDR2 FQNEAQ. This CDR3 comprises 14 residues. V was clipped by 1 base and J by 6 bases, with 12 bases between them. The CDR3: CASSLVVGEDGYTF. The DNA of the CDR3 is TGTGCCAGCAGCTTAGTCGTAGGGGAAGATGGCTACACCTTC.

J is TRBJ2-7 and V is TRBV25-1; the match to TRBD1 covers 8 bases. CDR3 size: 16 residues. Looked up from germline, CDR1 is MGHDK and CDR2 is SYGVNS. Trimming removed 0 bases from V and 6 bases from J; junction bases left unmatched: 10. The DNA of the CDR3 is TGTGCCAGCAGTGAATACAGGACAGGGAGCGCGTTCGAGCAGTACTTC. Protein sequence: CASSEYRTGSAFEQYF.

This rearrangement joins TRBV4-3 to TRBJ2-5; the D is unclear. The V and J ends lost 1 base and 2 bases respectively, with 8 bases between them. Germline CDR1 reads LGHNA; CDR2 reads YSLEER. The CDR3 length is 14 residues. The CDR3 DNA reads TGCGCCAGCAGCCAAGGGTGGCAGCAAGAGACCCAGTACTTC. Its translation is CASSQGWQQETQYF.

The CDR3, as DNA: TGTGCCAGCAGTTCAGTGGGGGAGCTGTTTTTT. Protein product: CASSSVGELFF. The chain combines TRBV25-1 with TRBJ2-2; no firm D call. Trimming took 5 bases from V and 8 from J, leaving 6 bases between them. CDR1 is MGHDK, CDR2 SYGVNS, per germline. This CDR3 region has 11 residues.

The chain has TRBV7-3 and TRBJ2-7; perhaps TRBD1 as D (5 bases). The V and J ends lost 5 bases and 0 bases respectively, with 14 bases between them. The V gene's germline CDR1 is SGHTA and CDR2 FQGTGA. The CDR3 has 15 residues. The CDR3 here is CASSHIQVSSYEQYF. As DNA, the CDR3 is TGTGCCAGCAGCCATATACAGGTGAGCTCCTACGAGCAGTACTTC.

The chain carries TRBV13 and TRBJ2-3; 10 positions agree with TRBD2. The CDR3 spans 15 residues. With V trimmed by 3 bases and J by 4 bases, 4 bases remained unmatched. Germline loops: CDR1 PRHDT, CDR2 FYEKMQ (reference sequence). CDR3 loop: CASSFPSGSSDTQYF. In DNA, the CDR3 is TGTGCCAGCAGCTTCCCTAGCGGGAGCTCAGATACGCAGTATTTT.

This chain links TRBV25-1 with TRBJ1-4; perhaps TRBD1 as D (6 bases). In germline, CDR1 is MGHDK, CDR2 SYGVNS. The CDR3 length is 13 residues. The V gene lost 5 bases and the J gene lost 5 bases, with 9 bases spanning the gap. CDR3: CASSRTENEKLFF. CDR3 nucleotide sequence: TGTGCCAGCAGTAGGACAGAAAATGAAAAACTGTTTTTT.

CDR3 residues: CASKSPGTGGNQPQHF. The CDR3, as DNA: TGTGCCAGCAAATCTCCCGGGACAGGGGGGAATCAGCCCCAGCATTTT. The chain has TRBV2 and TRBJ1-5; 11 bases map to TRBD1. V lost 7 bases to trimming and J lost 4 bases; unmatched junction nucleotides: 9. CDR3 size: 16 residues. The V gene's germline CDR1 is SNHLY and CDR2 FYNNEI.

The rearrangement uses TRBV7-2 and TRBJ2-7; 8 bases are shared with TRBD1. The trim removed 1 base at V and 3 bases at J, leaving 2 bases unmatched. The length of the CDR3 is 14 residues. Germline assignment: CDR1 SGHTA and CDR2 FQGNSA. For the CDR3, the DNA is TGTGCCAGCAGCTTAGGGACAGGGTTCTACGAGCAGTACTTC. It specifies CASSLGTGFYEQYF.

The chain joins TRBV6-6 to TRBJ2-7; D not certain. V was cut by 7 bases and J by 4 bases, with 17 bases left in between. The CDR3 sequence is 14 residues long. In germline, CDR1 is MNHNY, CDR2 SVGAGI (reference sequence). This CDR3 reads CASTAGAPRYEQYF. CDR3 DNA sequence: TGTGCCAGCACAGCCGGAGCTCCGAGGTACGAGCAGTACTTC.

The V call is TRBV7-2, the J call TRBJ1-2, with D perhaps TRBD1 (5 bases). The V and J ends lost 0 bases and 5 bases respectively, with 10 bases between them. The CDR3 sequence is 14 residues long. Per the germline V gene, CDR1 is SGHTA and CDR2 is FQGNSA. DNA for the CDR3: TGTGCCAGCAGCTTAGCTGCCAGGGATTATGGCTACACCTTC. It codes for CASSLAARDYGYTF.

Written as DNA, the CDR3 is TGCGCCAGCAGCCAAGAACTGGGACAGTTTTCACCCCTCCACTTT. Protein: CASSQELGQFSPLHF. The chain links TRBV4-3 to TRBJ1-6; 7 bases line up with TRBD1. Trimming cost V 0 bases and J 9 bases; bases outside gene matches: 5. The CDR3 spans 15 residues. Germline V lookup: CDR1 LGHNA, CDR2 YSLEER.

This clone was found once. The gene calls are TRBV7-3 and TRBJ2-3, with 7 bases matching TRBD2. Germline CDR1 is SGHTA and CDR2 is FQGTGA. This CDR3 region has 14 residues. The junction had 3 bases not matched to a gene; V was cut back by 4 bases and J by 2 bases. CDR3 region: CASSSGLVTDTQYF. The CDR3, as DNA: TGTGCCAGCAGCTCAGGACTAGTCACAGATACGCAGTATTTT.

The rearrangement uses TRBV28 and TRBJ1-5; 10 nucleotides line up with TRBD1. CDR1 and CDR2 (germline): MDHEN, SYDVKM. V lost 6 bases, J lost 7 bases, and 6 bases stayed unmatched. The CDR3 spans 14 residues. CDR3 DNA sequence: TGTGCCAGCAGCCTGGACAGGGGGAACCAGCCCCAGCATTTT. Amino acid sequence: CASSLDRGNQPQHF.

The rearrangement joins TRBV15 to TRBJ1-6; D remains ambiguous. The V gene's germline CDR1 is LNHNV and CDR2 YYDKDF (reference sequence). V dropped 8 bases and J dropped 9 bases, with 14 bases sitting between them. The CDR3 loop spans 13 amino acids. The CDR3 DNA reads TGTGCCACCTCGGCGAAGGCAATTTCACCCCTCCACTTT. Encoded protein: CATSAKAISPLHF.

The DNA of the CDR3 is TGTGCCAGCAGCCTAACCGGGACCCCGAAAAGGTCCTATGAGCAGTTCTTC. It yields the protein CASSLTGTPKRSYEQFF. This chain uses TRBV5-8 with TRBJ2-1; D possibly uses TRBD1 or TRBD2 (5 bases each). This CDR3 is built from 17 residues. From germline, CDR1 is SGHTS and CDR2 YDEGEE. Trimming removed 4 bases from V and 8 bases from J, with 25 bases in between.

The chain combines TRBV19 with TRBJ2-3; 10 bases fit TRBD2. Germline V gene sequence: CDR1 LNHDA, CDR2 SQIVND (reference sequence). After removal of 4 bases from V and 6 bases from J, the junction contained 7 bases not matched to a gene. This CDR3 spans 15 amino acids. The CDR3: CASSTLAGERDTQYF. The CDR3 bases are TGTGCCAGTAGTACCCTAGCGGGAGAACGGGATACGCAGTATTTT.

The V and J genes are TRBV28 and TRBJ1-1; no clear D gene. This CDR3 contains 14 residues. V lost 5 bases and J lost 4, with 14 bases in between. Germline CDR1 is MDHEN and CDR2 is SYDVKM. The CDR3 nucleotides read TGTGCCAGCAGTGCAAGTCGGGTCAGCACTGAAGCTTTCTTT. Encoded protein: CASSASRVSTEAFF.

V usage is TRBV29-1 and J usage is TRBJ1-1, with D maybe TRBD1 (6 bases). CDR3 size: 12 residues. Germline V gives CDR1 SQVTM, CDR2 ANQGSEA. V lost 7 bases and J 2 bases, leaving 11 bases between the germline ends. CDR3 in amino acids: CSARTVNTEAFF. CDR3 bases: TGCAGCGCCAGGACAGTCAACACTGAAGCTTTCTTT.

The gene calls are TRBV19 and TRBJ1-1, with D unresolved. The germline gives CDR1 LNHDA, CDR2 SQIVND (reference sequence). CDR3 length equals 13 residues. Trimming took off 5 bases at V and 6 bases at J, with 13 bases between the two ends. The CDR3 sequence: CASSPRDGAEAFF. The CDR3 DNA sequence: TGTGCCAGTAGTCCTCGAGATGGGGCTGAAGCTTTCTTT.

This clone has only a few counts. The chain couples TRBV19 to TRBJ1-2; 7 nucleotides agree with TRBD1. Germline CDR1 LNHDA, CDR2 SQIVND (reference sequence). The CDR3 has 12 residues. The ends lost 4 bases at V and 4 bases at J; junction bases unmatched: 0. The CDR3 region is CASSNRGYGYTF. The CDR3 coding sequence is TGTGCCAGTAGTAACAGGGGCTATGGCTACACCTTC.

This chain connects TRBV3-1 (or the pseudogene TRBV3-2) to TRBJ2-1, with 9 bases matching TRBD1. CDR1 LGHDT and CDR2 YNNKEL come from the germline V gene (reference sequence). The CDR3 totals 14 residues. Trimming removed 5 bases from V and 7 bases from J; junction bases left unmatched: 6. The CDR3 bases are TGTGCCAGCAGCTGGGACAGGGAGGATAATGAGCAGTTCTTC. Translating it yields CASSWDREDNEQFF.

The rearrangement joins TRBV19 to TRBJ2-2, with 7 bases identical to TRBD2. Germline CDR1 LNHDA, CDR2 SQIVND (reference sequence). With V trimmed by 6 bases and J by 2 bases, 9 bases remained unmatched. This CDR3 is built from 16 residues. The CDR3 region has the DNA TGTGCCAGTAGCGGCGGGGGTTCAGTTAACACCGGGGAGCTGTTTTTT. This gives the protein CASSGGGSVNTGELFF.

This clone was seen once. The chain is built from TRBV14 and TRBJ2-1, with D perhaps TRBD2 (6 bases). V gave up 1 base and J gave up 8 bases, with 12 bases separating them. The CDR3 consists of 14 residues. Germline V lookup: CDR1 SGHDN, CDR2 FVKESK. CDR3 DNA: TGTGCCAGCAGCCAAGGCGGGGCGTTGGATGAGCAGTTCTTC. Translated: CASSQGGALDEQFF.

The chain combines TRBV5-5 with TRBJ1-5; 8 bases line up with TRBD1. The CDR3 has 18 residues. Germline-derived CDR1 and CDR2 are SGHKS and YYEKEE (reference sequence). V gave up 3 bases and J gave up 4 bases; unmatched junction bases: 15. CDR3 sequence (DNA): TGTGCCAGCAGCTCCTTTCTCGTGGACAGGGTAATTAATCAGCCCCAGCATTTT. This codes for CASSSFLVDRVINQPQHF. Supplemented by reference TRBV5-5 and TRBJ1-5, the full variable domain reads DAGVTQSPTHLIKTRGQQVTLRCSPISGHKSVSWYQQVLGQGPQFIFQYYEKEERGRGNFPDRFSARQFPNYSSELNVNALLLGDSALYLCASSSFLVDRVINQPQHFGDGTRLSIL.

V and J are TRBV15 and TRBJ1-6; no firm D call. Trimming shortened V by 6 bases and J by 9 bases, and 15 bases separated the two germline ends. This CDR3 has 14 amino acids. Germline-derived CDR1 and CDR2 are LNHNV and YYDKDF (reference sequence). In nucleotides, the CDR3 is TGTGCCACCAGGGGAGGCCTCTGGAGTTCACCCCTCCACTTT. Protein product: CATRGGLWSSPLHF.